Each of the 13 T cell receptor beta chains below was sequenced from the same sample in a study of regulatory T cells in long-lasting Graves disease. The time point denotes: newly diagnosed GD, antithyroid drugs for less than 3 months. After RNA was extracted from PBMCs, the TCR library was made from it. Through Arm-PCR of CDR3 regions and iRepertoire HTBI primers, TCR beta libraries were built. One entry per CDR3 protein results from TCRdb running MiXCR on the multiplex PCR reads. The sample contains approximately 270,000 distinct CDR3 sequences, more than 15% of which appear only once. The same data also went into a second study, on T cells in Graves' hyperthyroidism and ophthalmopathy.

The specimen comprised peripheral blood mononuclear cells (PBMCs), sampled at new diagnosis, from a patient treated with antithyroid drugs. The receptors shown here come from a woman between 25 and 40 years old with Graves disease.

At least ten counts were recorded for this clonotype. CDR3: CSANRDRASPLHF. CDR3 DNA: TGCAGTGCTAACCGGGACAGGGCGTCACCCCTCCACTTT. This sequence joins TRBV20-1 and TRBJ1-6, with 9 bases aligning to TRBD1. Germline values: CDR1 DFQATT, CDR2 SNEGSKA (reference sequence). The CDR3 covers 13 residues. V trimming: 4 bases; J trimming: 10 bases; junction bases outside the gene matches: 5.

In this sample, this clonotype turned up many times. The V call is TRBV6-1, the J call TRBJ1-2; no clear D. This CDR3 has 15 residues. V shed 2 bases and J shed 8 bases, with 18 bases lying between them. Looked up from germline, CDR1 is MNHNS and CDR2 is SASEGT. In DNA form, the CDR3 reads TGTGCCAGCAGTGAACCCGCTCGTGGCTCCGCGGGCTACACCTTC. Translated: CASSEPARGSAGYTF.

This clonotype turned up a few times. The rearrangement joins TRBV19 to TRBJ2-1, with 8 bases fitting TRBD2. CDR1 LNHDA and CDR2 SQIVND come from the germline V gene (reference sequence). The CDR3 runs 14 residues. Unmatched junction bases numbered 8, after V lost 5 bases and J lost 8 bases. In nucleotides, the CDR3 is TGTGCCAGTAGTCCAGCGGGGGCCCCATATGAGCAGTTCTTC. This gives the protein CASSPAGAPYEQFF.

This chain connects TRBV12-3 or TRBV12-4 to TRBJ2-7, with 8 bases fitting TRBD2. The junction had 10 bases not matched to a gene; V was cut back by 6 bases and J by 6 bases. This CDR3 has 14 amino acids. The CDR3 reads CASRPGLVTGEQYF. The CDR3, as DNA: TGTGCCAGCAGGCCGGGACTAGTAACCGGCGAGCAGTACTTC.

This clonotype was observed many times. This sequence joins TRBV7-2 and TRBJ2-7; tentatively, D is TRBD1 or TRBD2 (6 bases each). With 5 bases removed from V and 4 bases from J, the gap between germline ends came to 15 bases. This CDR3 has 14 residues. The germline gives CDR1 SGHTA, CDR2 FQGNSA. CDR3 nucleotides: TGTGCCAGCAGCCAAATGGGGGGCCGGTACGAGCAGTACTTC. As protein: CASSQMGGRYEQYF.

The CDR3: CASSPGTGDKTYGYTF. The CDR3 DNA reads as TGTGCCAGCAGCCCAGGGACAGGGGACAAAACCTATGGCTACACCTTC. V is TRBV11-1 and J is TRBJ2-4; 10 bases fit TRBD1. The DNA end is more similar to TRBJ1-2, so the J call may be wrong. The CDR3 consists of 16 residues. Germline V gene sequence: CDR1 SGHAT, CDR2 FQDESV (reference sequence).

This clonotype was seen repeatedly, ten times or more. This chain joins TRBV20-1 and TRBJ2-2; D ambiguous. Germline V lookup: CDR1 DFQATT, CDR2 SNEGSKA (reference sequence). The CDR3 extends over 13 amino acids. Deletions cut 6 bases from V and 7 bases from J, with 15 bases between. Here the CDR3 reads CSALRLEGGELFF. For the CDR3, the DNA is TGCAGTGCATTGCGGTTGGAAGGCGGGGAGCTGTTTTTT.

Ten or more counts support this clonotype. The CDR3 sequence is CASSFWTSGPFF. CDR3 sequence (DNA): TGTGCCAGCAGTTTTTGGACTAGCGGGCCGTTTTTT. The chain joins TRBV12-3 or TRBV12-4 to TRBJ2-2, with 11 nucleotides matching TRBD2. This CDR3 region has 12 residues. V was pared by 3 bases and J by 16 bases, with 4 bases of the junction left unmatched.

This clonotype was observed at least ten times. This chain links TRBV5-4 with TRBJ2-1; possible D gene TRBD1, 5 bases. The CDR3 length is 15 residues. Germline lookup yields CDR1 SGHNT and CDR2 YYREEE (reference sequence). With 0 bases removed from V and 2 bases from J, the gap between germline ends came to 9 bases. The DNA for the CDR3 is TGTGCCAGCAGCTTGGACAGGAGACCCTACAATGAGCAGTTCTTC. Residues: CASSLDRRPYNEQFF.

This clonotype was seen ten or more times. The chain has TRBV12-3 or TRBV12-4 and TRBJ2-3; unclear D gene. Between the trimmed V and J ends, which lost 6 bases and 5 bases, there was a span of 9 bases. The CDR3 covers 12 residues. CDR3 sequence reads: CASSRLEDTQYF. The CDR3 DNA reads TGTGCCAGCAGCCGATTGGAAGATACGCAGTATTTT.

This clonotype came up many times. The rearrangement links TRBV20-1 to TRBJ2-7; D tentatively fits TRBD1 or TRBD2 (5 bases each). The CDR3 extends over 16 amino acids. The ends were cut back, 6 bases at V and 2 bases at J, with 23 bases in the middle. Germline V CDR1 and CDR2: DFQATT, SNEGSKA (reference sequence). The CDR3, as DNA: TGCAGTGCAATTGGGCTTCGGGGCAGGATCCCCTACGAGCAGTACTTC. It codes for CSAIGLRGRIPYEQYF.

To note about this clonotype: Being one base from a much bigger clone, this may be a read error. The chain employs TRBV19 and TRBJ1-2; D remains unclear. Germline V lookup: CDR1 LNHDA, CDR2 SQIVND (reference sequence). The CDR3 is made up of 15 amino acids. V gave up 5 bases and J gave up 4 bases, with 17 bases separating them. The CDR3 loop is CASSPWGEVSYGYTF. CDR3 DNA sequence: TGTGCCAGTAGTCCCTGGGGAGAGGTCTCCTATGGCTACACCTTC.

The gene calls are TRBV12-3 or TRBV12-4 and TRBJ1-1; 9 nucleotides align to TRBD1. Trimming at V came to 6 bases and at J to 4 bases, leaving 6 bases not matched to a gene. The CDR3 is 14 amino acids. The CDR3 coding sequence is TGTGCCAGCAGGACAGGGGGGGAGGGCACTGAAGCTTTCTTT. Translation: CASRTGGEGTEAFF.